This T cell receptor (beta chain) originates from a study of graft-versus-host responses after intestinal transplantation. The CDR3 has 13 amino acids. From germline, CDR1 is MGHRA and CDR2 YSYEKL. Trimming pared 3 bases from V and 2 bases from J, leaving 5 bases between. Points from the study as a whole: Association was observed between peak circulating GvH clone levels and early post-transplant HvG declines. Analysis identified GvH clones in recipient marrow, with some appearing first in ileum or blood.

This clone was counted a single time. What it binds is not known. This table comes from immunoSEQ multiplex PCR, and its TCRdb copy is limited to in-frame clones, with some not included. The table shows 85,000 to 100,000 clones, with roughly 88% occurring only once. The receptor was isolated from a human patient who received an intestinal transplant, so some T cells may come from the graft donor. The chain employs TRBV4-1 and TRBJ2-1, with no clear D. The specimen comprised PBMCs, sampled 255 days after intestinal transplant. Here the CDR3 reads CASSQVAYNEQFF. In nucleotides, the CDR3 is TGCGCCAGCAGCCAGGTCGCCTACAATGAGCAGTTCTTC.